The text below deals with one T cell receptor beta chain. Its specificity is not known. Via MiXCR, TCRdb re-called the reads, giving one row per CDR3 protein. In the table there are 800,000 to 950,000 distinct CDR3 sequences, around a third of which are singletons. This sample is drawn from a study of T cell repertoires in cytomegalovirus infection. Study overall: Peptides in the study included HLA-C-restricted and HLA-B-restricted CMV epitopes. Public TCR beta signature analysis indicated the presence of both CMV infection and matching HLA type.

Trimming took 5 bases from V and 2 from J; bases not matched to a gene: 9. Germline V CDR1 and CDR2: SEHNR, FQNEAQ (reference sequence). This CDR3 spans 16 amino acids. General study results and limits: The ex vivo response was dominated by HLA-C-restricted CMV-specific TCR beta clonotypes.

The rearrangement uses TRBV7-9 and TRBJ1-2; TRBD1 matches at 9 bases. The sample was cultured CD8+ T cells from PBMCs, taken from culture after CMV antigen stimulation. This TCR was recovered from a human donor in good health (CMV status not recorded). Some clones in this sample may be carry-over from other donors' samples. The CDR3 loop reads CASSPNRDRDNYGYTF. In nucleotides, the CDR3 is TGTGCCAGCAGCCCGAACCGGGACAGGGACAACTATGGCTACACCTTC.